The 17 T cell receptor beta chains below all came from one sample that was sequenced in a study of cytomegalovirus exposure and HLA in healthy donors. Both 60 Vbeta primers and 13 Jbeta primers went into the PCR. TCRdb's copy holds only in-frame clones and misses some; the assay was immunoSEQ multiplex PCR. Counted here are roughly 130,000 clones, roughly 80% occurring once; the ten biggest clones make up around 1%. The sample comprised PBMCs. The source of these receptors is a man aged 18 to 35 in good health and CMV-seronegative.

The chain recombines TRBV11-2 with TRBJ1-6; no clear D gene. Trimming took off 3 bases at V and 9 bases at J, with 6 bases between the two ends. The germline V gene encodes CDR1 SGHAT and CDR2 FQNNGV. This CDR3 comprises 12 residues. Written as DNA, the CDR3 is TGTGCCAGCAGCTTTGGCTCTTCACCCCTCCACTTT. Translation: CASSFGSSPLHF.

This rearrangement joins TRBV7-9 to TRBJ1-6, with D hard to call. V lost 5 bases, J lost 10 bases, and 9 bases lay in between. The length of the CDR3 is 12 residues. The germline CDR1 and CDR2 sequences are SEHNR and FQNEAQ (reference sequence). The CDR3 reads CASSPGRSPLHF. The CDR3 region has the DNA TGTGCCAGCAGCCCCGGGAGGTCACCCCTCCACTTT.

V gene TRBV5-1 combines with J gene TRBJ1-6; D not resolved. The CDR3 has 17 residues. V gave up 0 bases and J gave up 0 bases, with 10 bases separating them. CDR1 and CDR2 (germline): SGHRS, YFSETQ. The DNA of the CDR3 is TGCGCCAGCAGCTTGGATCCGGTAGCCTCCTATAATTCACCCCTCCACTTT. Its translation is CASSLDPVASYNSPLHF.

The V call is TRBV5-4, the J call TRBJ2-1; D call uncertain. CDR3 length: 13 amino acids. CDR1 SGHNT and CDR2 YYREEE come from the germline V gene (reference sequence). Trimming cost V 1 base and J 9 bases, with 11 bases left between them. The CDR3 spells CASSLSISSEQFF. The DNA of the CDR3 is TGTGCCAGCAGCTTGTCCATTTCTAGTGAGCAGTTCTTC.

The chain employs TRBV6-5 and TRBJ1-6, with no clear D. Per germline, CDR1 MNHEY and CDR2 SVGAGI. The ends were cut back, 2 bases at V and 8 bases at J, with 10 bases in the middle. There are 14 residues in the CDR3. The CDR3 loop is CASSYRAADSPLHF. The CDR3 coding sequence is TGTGCCAGCAGTTACCGAGCGGCGGATTCACCCCTCCACTTT.

This clone appeared a few times. The genes are TRBV5-1 and TRBJ1-1; TRBD1 agrees at 7 bases. Germline CDR1 is SGHRS and CDR2 is YFSETQ. The CDR3 contains 14 residues. Unmatched junction bases numbered 5, after V lost 6 bases and J lost 0 bases. CDR3 amino acids: CASTGGGMNTEAFF. Written as DNA, the CDR3 is TGCGCCAGCACGGGAGGGGGCATGAACACTGAAGCTTTCTTT.

V gene TRBV12-5 combines with J gene TRBJ1-6; unclear D gene. Deletions cut 1 base from V and 6 bases from J, with 7 bases between. CDR3 length: 14 residues. Germline V lookup: CDR1 LGHNT, CDR2 FRNRAP. CDR3 protein: CASGLGSGNSPLHF. CDR3 in DNA: TGTGCTAGTGGTTTGGGGTCAGGTAATTCACCCCTCCACTTT.

Points on this clone: This same CDR3 is encoded by further DNA sequences in the sample. The chain recombines TRBV29-1 with TRBJ1-1; D is unresolved. The V gene's germline CDR1 is SQVTM and CDR2 ANQGSEA. The CDR3 contains 13 residues. V was clipped by 2 bases and J by 0 bases, with 7 bases between them. CDR3: CSVERGLNTEAFF. The CDR3 DNA reads as TGCAGCGTTGAACGTGGGCTGAACACTGAAGCTTTCTTT.

V is TRBV5-4 and J is TRBJ1-6; 7 bases line up with TRBD1. The CDR3 loop spans 16 amino acids. Germline V gene lookup returns CDR1 SGHNT and CDR2 YYREEE (reference sequence). Trimming at V came to 0 bases and at J to 7 bases, leaving 7 bases not matched to a gene. CDR3 sequence reads: CASSLGSTGWNSPLHF. The CDR3, as DNA: TGTGCCAGCAGCTTGGGCTCGACAGGGTGGAATTCACCCCTCCACTTT.

V gene TRBV5-1 combines with J gene TRBJ1-3; possible D gene TRBD1, 6 bases. Germline CDR1 SGHRS, CDR2 YFSETQ. This CDR3 has 16 amino acids. The germline V and J ends were trimmed by 5 bases and 0 bases, with 15 bases remaining between them. Written as DNA, the CDR3 is TGCGCCAGCAGTTCAAGCCGCAGGGGCTCTGGAAACACCATATATTTT. Protein sequence: CASSSSRRGSGNTIYF.

A few counts support this clone. This sequence joins TRBV6-5 and TRBJ1-1; no definite D call. The length of the CDR3 is 16 residues. Germline CDR1 and CDR2: MNHEY and SVGAGI. Trimming cost V 0 bases and J 3 bases, with 14 bases left between them. The CDR3 sequence: CASSYSRNRLDTEAFF. The CDR3 DNA is TGTGCCAGCAGTTACTCGAGGAACCGCCTGGACACTGAAGCTTTCTTT.

The chain is built from TRBV5-1 and TRBJ1-3, with 10 bases aligning to TRBD1. Germline-derived CDR1 and CDR2 are SGHRS and YFSETQ. V dropped 4 bases and J dropped 3; count of bases not matched to a gene: 7. This CDR3 has 16 residues. CDR3 nucleotide sequence: TGCGCCAGCAGCCTAGGGACAGGGGATGTTGGAAACACCATATATTTT. As protein: CASSLGTGDVGNTIYF.

This clone appeared a few times. The gene calls are TRBV4-1 and TRBJ1-1, with D unclear. There are 14 residues in the CDR3. The germline V gene encodes CDR1 MGHRA and CDR2 YSYEKL. Trimming took 1 base from V and 0 from J, leaving 6 bases between them. The CDR3 DNA is TGCGCCAGCAGCCAAGTCTCGGTGAACACTGAAGCTTTCTTT. Its translation is CASSQVSVNTEAFF.

V and J are TRBV25-1 and TRBJ1-1; tentatively, D is TRBD1 (6 bases). This CDR3 region has 13 residues. The V end lost 3 bases, the J end lost 11 bases, and 16 bases lay between the germline ends. Germline assignment: CDR1 MGHDK and CDR2 SYGVNS. CDR3 bases: TGTGCCAGCAGTGATCTACAGGGATGCGGGGCTTTCTTT. Translating gives CASSDLQGCGAFF.

This chain connects TRBV19 to TRBJ1-5, with 8 bases that match TRBD1. V lost 5 bases and J lost 9; bases outside the gene matches: 12. The CDR3 consists of 15 residues. Per the germline V gene, CDR1 is LNHDA and CDR2 is SQIVND (reference sequence). As DNA, the CDR3 is TGTGCCAGTAGTCTCCAGGGGGCAGGAGGGGGGCCCCAGCATTTT. This sequence encodes CASSLQGAGGGPQHF.

The V and J genes are TRBV7-2 and TRBJ1-2; the match to TRBD1 covers 10 bases. CDR3 length: 15 amino acids. After removal of 1 base from V and 8 bases from J, the junction contained 7 bases not matched to a gene. Per the germline V gene, CDR1 is SGHTA and CDR2 is FQGNSA. DNA of the CDR3: TGTGCCAGCAGCTTAGTCCGGACAGGGGGTCAGGGCTACACCTTC. It yields the protein CASSLVRTGGQGYTF.

This rearrangement joins TRBV7-6 to TRBJ1-4; D might be TRBD1 (5 bases). CDR3 length: 15 residues. The germline V gene encodes CDR1 SGHVS and CDR2 FNYEAQ. The germline V and J ends were trimmed by 1 base and 2 bases, with 8 bases remaining between them. CDR3 residues: CASSLGTGTNEKLFF. The DNA of the CDR3 is TGTGCCAGCAGCTTAGGAACAGGCACTAATGAAAAACTGTTTTTT. Using reference TRBV7-6 and TRBJ1-4 for the parts outside the CDR3, the full variable domain is GAGVSQSPRYKVTKRGQDVALRCDPISGHVSLYWYRQALGQGPEFLTYFNYEAQQDKSGLPNDRFSAERPEGSISTLTIQRTEQRDSAMYRCASSLGTGTNEKLFFGSGTQLSVL.